This entry features one TCR beta chain sequence. Its matching antigen is unknown. The data belong to a study of cytomegalovirus exposure and HLA in healthy donors. Study-level points and caveats: Among donors in an Asian-associated ancestry cluster, a later analysis reportedly found fewer N-insertions than the roughly 680-donor mean.

Germline CDR1 is SQVTM and CDR2 is ANQGSEA. The CDR3 has 16 amino acids. Germline trimming cut 4 bases from V and 3 bases from J; bases unmatched to any gene: 10. The PCR contained 60 Vbeta and 13 Jbeta primers. The method was immunoSEQ multiplex PCR; TCRdb's version includes in-frame clones alone and lacks a portion of them. The repertoire holds some 170,000 clones, with over 75% as singletons. Sequences were obtained from PBMCs. The V gene is TRBV29-1, the J gene TRBJ2-3; 10 positions match TRBD2. This clonotype originated in a man in his forties or fifties in good health and CMV-seropositive. DNA for the CDR3: TGCAGCGTTGGGGGTCTAGCGGGAGTTTGGACAGATACGCAGTATTTT. Its protein product is CSVGGLAGVWTDTQYF.